This T cell receptor beta chain was sequenced during a study of blood T cells in healthy people across ages (dated by TCRdb to the mid-2010s). As for the study more broadly: In model experiments, template switching captured roughly one uniquely barcoded TCR beta cDNA molecule for every two T cells. Donors of different ages were randomly distributed across sequencing lanes to avoid experimental bias. Using deep sequencing normalized with unique cDNA molecular identifiers, the study measured how TCR beta repertoire diversity changes with age. The donors were divided into four age groups: young (average roughly 15 years), middle-aged (almost 40), aged (approximately 64) and long-lived (roughly 82). Using the same blood draw, the study looked at two additional independent replicas of 1 million unique cDNA reads for two donors, one aged 18 to 29 and the other aged 80 or older. The paper's findings and limits, for the study overall: Because profiling used bulk unsorted PBMCs, naive and antigen-experienced compartments could not be compared conclusively. As age increased, observed TCR beta diversity per million T cells dropped in a roughly linear way, and a significant reduction was already evident by age 40. Total diversity estimates from one million sequenced T cells were considered lower bounds and underestimates. Compared with the aged group, the long-lived group had more naive CD4+ T cells, fewer expanded clones and increased TCR diversity, suggesting age selection. Because the CMV infection status of the donors was unknown, age-related changes in expanded clonotypes may potentially have been confounded. There was a strong correlation between observed TCR beta diversity and the percentage of naive T cells measured by flow cytometry.

Via the germline V gene (reference sequence), CDR1 is DFQATT and CDR2 SNEGSKA. From cysteine to phenylalanine, the CDR3 is 16 amino acids long. Only CDR3 DNA is held: 48 bases, read in frame from base 1. Donors were under 40 systemically healthy Caucasian individuals from Russia aged roughly 6 to 90 years. Each donor gave roughly 9.5 milliliters of peripheral blood, collected into EDTA-treated Vacutainer tubes. Ficoll-Paque density-gradient centrifugation was used to isolate PBMCs, with at least 6 million per sample. Trizol reagent was used to extract total RNA from PBMCs, with at least 6 micrograms per sample. For every donor, an aliquot of PBMCs went through flow cytometry to measure the percentages of naive CD45RAhigh/CD27high T cells. The library was generated by 5' RACE. The instrument was an Illumina HiSeq 2500. The second PCR ran for roughly 7 to 12 cycles and used a J-beta primer mix along with a sample-barcoded 5' primer. Each TCR beta cDNA molecule received a unique molecular identifier from a template-switch 5' adaptor carrying 12 random nucleotides. At least 2.5 million CDR3-containing paired-end reads were obtained from each sample. The Mint cDNA synthesis kit, primed by a TRBC-specific oligonucleotide, was used to synthesize first-strand cDNA from all RNA. After uracil-DNA glycosylase treatment, a first 18-cycle PCR used universal primers M1SS and BC2_uni_R on all cDNA. Regarding the original processing steps: Each sample was normalized by randomly selecting 1 million high-quality reads, each carrying a distinct molecular identifier. Reads sharing molecular identifiers were discarded rather than binned into consensus sequences. MiTCR, set to a Q25 quality threshold and the strictest error-elimination algorithm, was used for CDR3 identification, clonotype clustering and error correction. A nonparametric unseen species model with Euler transformation was used to estimate lower-bound total TCR beta diversity. Through fastp at Q25 and MiXCR, TCRdb rebuilt clones from the public reads, retaining in-frame beta chains. Records with the same CDR3 protein are collapsed into one entry carrying the most frequent genes and DNA. The V and J calls here are based on TCRdb, not the publication. The sample table shows 780,000 or so distinct CDR3 sequences, and just over 55% are seen once. The ten top clones hold about a quarter of the sample.

A note on this clonotype: Its antigen remains unidentified. The record has no base qualities; no much larger clone is one base away.

The clonotype was recovered from a man aged 40-49 years in good health. Sample: blood. The rearranged segments are TRBV20-1 and TRBJ2-1; no D gene is confidently identified. The J call is uncertain, as TRBJ2-7 better fits the DNA end. The DNA is TGCAGTGCTAGAGCCCCCCAGGCGAGTATTTACAATGAGCAGTACTTC. It codes for CSARAPQASIYNEQYF.